Here is one TCR beta chain with its context. Its antigen is as yet unknown. The V end lost 4 bases, the J end lost 4 bases, and 21 bases lay between the germline ends. The CDR3 spans 17 residues. CDR1 MNHEY and CDR2 SMNVEV come from the germline V gene (reference sequence). Primers included in the PCR were 60 Vbeta and 13 Jbeta primers. Here immunoSEQ multiplex PCR was the method, and the copy in TCRdb shows in-frame clones only, minus some. This table lists 110,000 to 150,000 clones. This entry comes from a study of cytomegalovirus exposure and HLA in healthy donors. Study-level points and caveats: Specificity for CMV antigens was confirmed in vitro for a few of the CMV-associated chains. As a later analysis showed, several of the most significant clusters appeared to be linked to common viral pathogens. A later analysis showed that HLA-associated TCR beta chains had undergone more clonal expansion than equally common others. Evidence from a later analysis indicated that most CMV-associated TCR beta chains looked HLA-restricted.

The TCR sequence derives from a man aged 40-49 years in good health and CMV-seronegative. Material: PBMCs. This chain connects TRBV27 to TRBJ2-3; TRBD1 is a possible D gene (6 bases). CDR3 nucleotide sequence: TGTGCCAGCAGTTCTCGACAGGATCCGATCTTCGCAGATACGCAGTATTTT. Encoded protein: CASSSRQDPIFADTQYF.